This is a list of T cell receptor beta chains from one sample in a study of read filtering for tumor transcriptome and immune sequencing. MiXCR, run by TCRdb on the reads, gives a single entry per CDR3 protein. The data show some 48,000 distinct CDR3 sequences, with roughly a fifth seen just once and about 16% held by the top ten. Sequenced: a population of CD138-negative cells sorted from bone marrow. The origin of the receptors is a donor at least 40 years old with multiple myeloma. The CDR3 runs from the conserved cysteine through the conserved F or W. D genes are given only for firm matches. The size entry is marked missing in some rows and otherwise reads once, few, many or a size class.

CDR3nt | CDR3aa | d_gene | j_gene | v_gene | abundance
TGTGCCAGCAGCTTCGGGAACTCACTCCAAGAGACCCAGTACTTC | CASSFGNSLQETQYF | NA | TRBJ2-5 | TRBV7-9 | many
TGTGCCAGCAGCTTAGCTGGGGCGAGGACTGAAGCTTTCTTT | CASSLAGARTEAFF | NA | TRBJ1-1 | TRBV7-2 | many
TGTGCCAGCAGCTTTGTTGGGGGTACTGAAGCTTTCTTT | CASSFVGGTEAFF | NA | TRBJ1-1 | TRBV7-9 | many
TGTGCCAGCAGTCCCTTGGGACAGAGCTCCTACAATGAGCAGTTCTTC | CASSPLGQSSYNEQFF | TRBD1 | TRBJ2-1 | TRBV12-3/TRBV12-4 | many
TGTGCCAGTAGTATCCAGCGGGAGGCAGATACGCAGTATTTT | CASSIQREADTQYF | TRBD2 | TRBJ2-3 | TRBV19 | many
TGCAGTGCTTGCCCGGGACAGGACTCTGAGCAGTTCTTC | CSACPGQDSEQFF | TRBD1 | TRBJ2-1 | TRBV20-1 | NA
TGCGCCAGCAGCTCACAACTAGTTACTACACATGAGCAGTTCTTC | CASSSQLVTTHEQFF | NA | TRBJ2-1 | TRBV5-1 | many
TGTGCCAGCAGTTTAGACTACACAGGTACGCAGTATTTT | CASSLDYTGTQYF | NA | TRBJ2-3 | TRBV6-4 | few
TGTGCCAGCAGCTTAGACAGGGGACCCTACGAGCAGTACTTC | CASSLDRGPYEQYF | TRBD1 | TRBJ2-7 | TRBV11-1 | many
TGTGCCAGCAGCTTAAGGGCAGGCAGCCAAGAGACCCAGTACTTC | CASSLRAGSQETQYF | NA | TRBJ2-5 | TRBV13 | NA
TGCAGTGCAACCACAGGGCTTGGGGATATAAGCAATCAGCCCCAGCATTTT | CSATTGLGDISNQPQHF | NA | TRBJ1-5 | TRBV20-1 | many
TGTGCCAGCAGCTTACTAGCGGGAGGGCCAACAGATACGCAGTATTTT | CASSLLAGGPTDTQYF | TRBD2 | TRBJ2-3 | TRBV7-9 | many
TGTGCCAGCGGCCGCGGAGGAGCGGGAGTTGCAGATACGCAGTATTTT | CASGRGGAGVADTQYF | TRBD2 | TRBJ2-3 | TRBV7-3 | NA
TGTGCCAGTAGTTTAATGACTAGCGGGATATCAAATGAGCAGTTCTTC | CASSLMTSGISNEQFF | TRBD2 | TRBJ2-1 | TRBV19 | many
TGCGCCAGCAGCTTTTTTAGCAGGAGGGCCGAAAGTGAGCAGTTCTTC | CASSFFSRRAESEQFF | NA | TRBJ2-1 | TRBV5-1 | NA
TGCGCCAGCAGCCTACTAGCGGGAGGTAATGAGCAGTTCTTC | CASSLLAGGNEQFF | TRBD2 | TRBJ2-1 | TRBV4-1 | many
TGTGCCAGTAGTAATTTCCTCGGTCAGGGGGCGCCTGGGGCCAACGTCCTGACTTTC | CASSNFLGQGAPGANVLTF | TRBD1 | TRBJ2-6 | TRBV19 | many
TGTGCCAGTAGTGCCTTTGGGCCCGCGGACACCGGGGAGCTGTTTTTT | CASSAFGPADTGELFF | NA | TRBJ2-2 | TRBV19 | few
TGCGCCAGCAGCTTCTACGGTGCCCAAGAGACCCAGTACTTC | CASSFYGAQETQYF | NA | TRBJ2-5 | TRBV5-1 | many
TGTGCCAGCAGCTTAGAGCTAGTGAAAGAGACCCAGTACTTC | CASSLELVKETQYF | NA | TRBJ2-5 | TRBV7-8 | many
TGCGCCAGCAGCCAAGAGAGGGGAGAGGTCTACGAGCAGTACTTC | CASSQERGEVYEQYF | NA | TRBJ2-7 | TRBV4-3 | many
TGCGCCAGCAGCTCTAGAGGGATAGATACGCAGTATTTT | CASSSRGIDTQYF | NA | TRBJ2-3 | TRBV5-1 | many
TGTGCCAGCTCACTCCTACTTGAATCGGAGACCCAGTACTTC | CASSLLLESETQYF | NA | TRBJ2-5 | TRBV18 | NA
TGTGCTAGTGGTTTGGCCTCTATAGATACGCAGTATTTT | CASGLASIDTQYF | NA | TRBJ2-3 | TRBV12-5 | NA
TGTGCCAGCAGCTTGAAGAGGGATCAGCCCCAGCATTTT | CASSLKRDQPQHF | NA | TRBJ1-5 | TRBV5-8 | NA
TGTGCCAGCAGGGGCGCGGACAGGGGCAGGGATACGCAGTATTTT | CASRGADRGRDTQYF | TRBD1 | TRBJ2-3 | TRBV28 | many
TGTGCCAGCAGACGGGACAGAAACTACGAGCAGTACTTC | CASRRDRNYEQYF | TRBD1 | TRBJ2-7 | TRBV7-3 | many
TGCAGCGTTGATCTCCTACTAGCGGGATACGATGAGCAGTTCTTC | CSVDLLLAGYDEQFF | TRBD2 | TRBJ2-1 | TRBV29-1 | many
TGTGCCAGCAGCCCCGACAGGGCTCGCTATGGCTACACCTTC | CASSPDRARYGYTF | TRBD1 | TRBJ1-2 | TRBV7-2 | many
TGTGCTAGCAGCCCACAACTTTCAGATACGCAGTATTTT | CASSPQLSDTQYF | NA | TRBJ2-3 | TRBV7-7 | many
TGTGCCAGCAGTTACTCGTCCCAGTCTGAAGCTTTCTTT | CASSYSSQSEAFF | NA | TRBJ1-1 | TRBV6-6 | many
TGTGCCAGCAGTGAAACCCGATTGGGGGAGCAGTTCTTC | CASSETRLGEQFF | NA | TRBJ2-1 | TRBV2 | many
TGCGCCAGCCCAGTCCCGAACACCGGGGAGCTGTTTTTT | CASPVPNTGELFF | NA | TRBJ2-2 | TRBV5-1 | many
TGCCTAGCGGGAGGGAGTGTAGATACGCAGTATTTT | CLAGGSVDTQYF | TRBD2 | TRBJ2-3 | TRBV20-1 | many
TGTGCCTGGAGTTACCCGGACGGGGGCAATCAGCCCCAGCATTTT | CAWSYPDGGNQPQHF | NA | TRBJ1-5 | TRBV30 | many
TGCAGTGCCGCCGGGGGCCTTGGTGAAGCTTTCTTT | CSAAGGLGEAFF | NA | TRBJ1-1 | TRBV20-1 | medium-sized
TGTGCCAGCAGCCGCTTCACGGGCTACGAGCAGTACTTC | CASSRFTGYEQYF | NA | TRBJ2-7 | TRBV7-3 | many
TGCAGCGTTAGCGGAGCCTACGAGCAGTACTTC | CSVSGAYEQYF | NA | TRBJ2-7 | TRBV29-1 | many
TGCAGCGTTGACGGGCAGGGCTCTGAAGCTTTCTTT | CSVDGQGSEAFF | NA | TRBJ1-1 | TRBV29-1 | many